The 26 T cell receptor beta chains below come from one sample, sequenced in a study of shared clonotypes between healthy human individuals. The naive CD8 fraction comprised CD45RO-negative cells positively selected for CCR7 and excluded terminally differentiated effector memory CD45RA+ cells. TCRdb keeps only in-frame clones here, not all; method: immunoSEQ multiplex PCR. The data show about 2 million clones, around 96% seen once. Input material: naive CD8+ T cells sorted from blood. The source is a man aged 18 to 30 in good health.

The V gene is TRBV14, the J gene TRBJ2-2; the D is unclear. Trimming removed 0 bases at V and 1 base at J, with 6 bases between. There are 15 residues in the CDR3. Germline CDR1 and CDR2: SGHDN and FVKESK. The CDR3 nucleotides read TGTGCCAGCAGCCAAGAGATCCAGAACACCGGGGAGCTGTTTTTT. Amino acids: CASSQEIQNTGELFF.

The chain employs TRBV27 and TRBJ2-1, with 9 bases fitting TRBD1. Germline CDR1 reads MNHEY; CDR2 reads SMNVEV (reference sequence). Trimming removed 0 bases from V and 9 bases from J; junction bases left unmatched: 6. The length of the CDR3 is 15 residues. The CDR3 DNA sequence: TGTGCCAGCAGTTTATCGTCCGGGACAGGGATTGAGCAGTTCTTC. Amino acid sequence: CASSLSSGTGIEQFF.

The rearrangement links TRBV4-3 to TRBJ1-4; a weak D match, TRBD1 (5 bases). The germline V gene has CDR1 LGHNA and CDR2 YSLEER. CDR3 length: 17 residues. The V gene lost 0 bases and the J gene lost 8 bases, with 19 bases spanning the gap. The CDR3 is CASSQDRGLHSGEKLFF. DNA of the CDR3: TGCGCCAGCAGCCAAGATCGGGGCTTGCATAGCGGCGAAAAACTGTTTTTT.

J is TRBJ2-7 and V is TRBV27, with TRBD1 as a possible D gene (6 bases). V was pared by 1 base and J by 6 bases, with 19 bases between. Germline lookup yields CDR1 MNHEY and CDR2 SMNVEV (reference sequence). CDR3 length: 16 amino acids. The CDR3 region has the DNA TGTGCCAGCAGTTTATTGAAGGGTACAGGGCCCGGCGAGCAGTACTTC. Its translation: CASSLLKGTGPGEQYF.

As for this clone: This CDR3 is also generated by other DNA sequences in the sample. The rearrangement links TRBV4-1 to TRBJ2-7; 10 positions match TRBD1. Germline assignment: CDR1 MGHRA and CDR2 YSYEKL. Trimming took 5 bases from V and 2 from J; bases not matched to a gene: 6. The CDR3 is 15 residues long. The CDR3 loop is CASSLRTGGTYEQYF. DNA of the CDR3: TGCGCCAGCAGCTTACGGACAGGGGGGACCTACGAGCAGTACTTC.

CDR3 amino acids: CASSLVGVNTGELFF. The DNA for the CDR3 is TGTGCCAGCAGCTTAGTGGGAGTCAACACCGGGGAGCTGTTTTTT. The chain carries TRBV7-9 and TRBJ2-2; a possible D gene is TRBD2 (5 bases). With 1 base removed from V and 2 bases from J, the gap between germline ends came to 8 bases. The germline V gene has CDR1 SEHNR and CDR2 FQNEAQ (reference sequence). This CDR3 comprises 15 residues.

The chain employs TRBV7-9 and TRBJ2-7; 14 positions agree with TRBD2. J was trimmed by 3 bases and V by 5 bases; bases with no gene match: 3. Germline CDR1 SEHNR, CDR2 FQNEAQ (reference sequence). There are 15 residues in the CDR3. The CDR3 DNA reads TGTGCCAGCAGCAAGACTAGCGGGAGGGACTACGAGCAGTACTTC. Translating it yields CASSKTSGRDYEQYF. The full variable domain, in which reference TRBV7-9 and TRBJ2-7 provide the parts outside the CDR3, is DTGVSQNPRHKITKRGQNVTFRCDPISEHNRLYWYRQTLGQGPEFLTYFQNEAQLEKSRLLSDRFSAERPKGSFSTLEIQRTEQGDSAMYLCASSKTSGRDYEQYFGPGTRLTVT.

The chain combines TRBV10-3 with TRBJ2-7; 8 bases match TRBD1. The CDR3 length is 16 residues. After removal of 0 bases from V and 2 bases from J, the junction contained 6 bases not matched to a gene. Germline V CDR1 and CDR2: ENHRY, SYGVKD. The CDR3: CAISESRGQDPYEQYF. In DNA, the CDR3 is TGTGCCATCAGTGAGTCGAGGGGACAGGACCCCTACGAGCAGTACTTC.

CDR3 amino acids: CAWSEGASYEQYF. The CDR3 DNA reads TGTGCCTGGAGTGAGGGGGCATCCTACGAGCAGTACTTC. This sequence joins TRBV30 and TRBJ2-7; 7 nucleotides agree with TRBD1. The CDR3 spans 13 residues. CDR1 and CDR2 (germline): GTSNPN, SVGIG (reference sequence). The V gene end was trimmed by 1 base and the J gene end by 1 base; junction bases not matched to a gene: 1.

The chain links TRBV15 to TRBJ1-5, with a possible D match to TRBD1 (5 bases). Trimming removed 8 bases from V and 6 bases from J, with 11 bases in between. Germline lookup yields CDR1 LNHNV and CDR2 YYDKDF (reference sequence). CDR3 length: 12 amino acids. The CDR3 here is CATSQGSQPQHF. As DNA, the CDR3 is TGTGCCACCTCGCAGGGTTCTCAGCCCCAGCATTTT.

This chain uses TRBV5-1 with TRBJ2-1; TRBD1 is a possible D gene (6 bases). Germline-derived CDR1 and CDR2 are SGHRS and YFSETQ. This CDR3 is built from 13 residues. V was pared by 3 bases and J by 4 bases, with 8 bases between. In nucleotides, the CDR3 is TGCGCCAGCAGCTCGGACAGATACAATGAGCAGTTCTTC. This encodes CASSSDRYNEQFF.

This clone came up once. The chain combines TRBV15 with TRBJ2-7; D gene ambiguous. Deletions cut 0 bases from V and 1 base from J, with 7 bases between. Germline V gives CDR1 LNHNV, CDR2 YYDKDF (reference sequence). The CDR3 is 14 amino acids. CDR3 loop: CATSRETESYEQYF. As DNA, the CDR3 is TGTGCCACCAGCAGAGAGACGGAATCCTACGAGCAGTACTTC.

The chain employs TRBV9 and TRBJ1-2; no reliable D call. The germline V gene encodes CDR1 SGDLS and CDR2 YYNGEE. The CDR3 spans 12 residues. With 0 bases removed from V and 8 bases from J, the gap between germline ends came to 8 bases. DNA for the CDR3: TGTGCCAGCAGCGTAGAGCCTGGAGGCTACACCTTC. This sequence encodes CASSVEPGGYTF.

This sequence joins TRBV10-3 and TRBJ2-1, with a tentative D call TRBD2 (6 bases). Trimming took 0 bases from V and 5 from J, leaving 11 bases between them. CDR3 length: 15 amino acids. Germline V CDR1 and CDR2: ENHRY, SYGVKD. The CDR3 region is CAISESGGKDNEQFF. Here the CDR3 DNA reads TGTGCCATCAGTGAGTCTGGCGGGAAGGACAATGAGCAGTTCTTC.

The rearrangement joins TRBV28 to TRBJ2-3, with TRBD2 identical over 16 bases. The trim removed 4 bases at V and 2 bases at J, leaving 3 bases unmatched. Germline lookup yields CDR1 MDHEN and CDR2 SYDVKM. This CDR3 spans 17 amino acids. Written as DNA, the CDR3 is TGTGCCAGCAGTTCGGGACTAGCGGGGGGGGACACAGATACGCAGTATTTT. As protein: CASSSGLAGGDTDTQYF.

The rearrangement joins TRBV25-1 to TRBJ2-3, with D unclear. Per the germline V gene, CDR1 is MGHDK and CDR2 is SYGVNS. The CDR3 runs to 10 residues. Trimming took off 2 bases at V and 7 bases at J, with 1 base between the two ends. CDR3 DNA: TGTGCCAGCAGTGAACATACGCAGTATTTT. Protein sequence: CASSEHTQYF. Full variable domain (remainder filled in from reference TRBV25-1 and TRBJ2-3): EADIYQTPRYLVIGTGKKITLECSQTMGHDKMYWYQQDPGMELHLIHYSYGVNSTEKGDLSSESTVSRIRTEHFPLTLESARPSHTSQYLCASSEHTQYFGPGTRLTVL.

On this clone: The same CDR3 is also encoded by other DNA sequences in this sample. V and J are TRBV4-2 and TRBJ2-3; 10 bases are a match to TRBD2. The trim removed 1 base at V and 4 bases at J, leaving 5 bases unmatched. Germline V gives CDR1 LGHNA, CDR2 YNFKEQ. The CDR3 length is 16 residues. The CDR3 loop is CASSQAPSGGSDTQYF. CDR3 bases: TGTGCCAGCAGCCAAGCCCCTAGCGGGGGTTCAGATACGCAGTATTTT.

About this clone itself: Other DNA sequences from this sample encode an identical CDR3 as well. The chain joins TRBV9 to TRBJ2-2; D may be TRBD2 (5 bases). The V end lost 4 bases, the J end lost 5 bases, and 9 bases lay between the germline ends. The CDR3 spans 13 residues. Germline-derived CDR1 and CDR2 are SGDLS and YYNGEE. DNA of the CDR3: TGTGCCAGCAGCCCCACGGGGACCGGGGAGCTGTTTTTT. Translation: CASSPTGTGELFF.

With respect to this clone: Germline is not matched at one junction end, which may reflect a read error. Other nucleotide sequences from this sample produce the same CDR3. The chain combines TRBV30 with TRBJ2-2, with D tentatively TRBD1 or TRBD2 (6 bases each). CDR3 length: 15 residues. CDR1 is GTSNPN, CDR2 SVGIG, per germline (reference sequence). The CDR3 sequence: CASVGGKSGTGELFF. The CDR3 nucleotides read TGTGCCTCAGTAGGGGGGAAGTCCGGCACCGGGGAACTGTTTTTT.

The rearrangement uses TRBV7-6 and TRBJ2-2, with D maybe TRBD2 (5 bases). V was cut by 1 base and J by 6 bases, with 9 bases left in between. The CDR3 runs 14 residues. CDR1 and CDR2 from the germline V gene are SGHVS and FNYEAQ. This CDR3 reads CASSLGGAAGELFF. The CDR3 DNA follows: TGTGCCAGCAGCTTAGGGGGAGCGGCCGGGGAGCTGTTTTTT.

V and J are TRBV28 and TRBJ1-5; D is perhaps TRBD1 (6 bases). The ends were cut back, 5 bases at V and 2 bases at J, with 22 bases in the middle. This CDR3 is 18 amino acids long. From germline, CDR1 is MDHEN and CDR2 SYDVKM. The CDR3 spells CASSPSWQGLWGNQPQHF. The DNA of the CDR3 is TGTGCCAGCAGTCCCTCCTGGCAGGGGTTGTGGGGCAATCAGCCCCAGCATTTT.

V is TRBV19 and J is TRBJ2-1; TRBD2 matches 9 bases. From germline, CDR1 is LNHDA and CDR2 SQIVND (reference sequence). CDR3 length: 15 amino acids. J lost 6 bases, V lost 2 bases, and 5 bases had no gene match. The CDR3 coding sequence is TGTGCCAGTAGTATAACTTTGACTAGCGGCAATGAGCAGTTCTTC. Protein sequence: CASSITLTSGNEQFF.

Points on this clone: Being one base from a much bigger clone, this may be a read error. The chain recombines TRBV30 with TRBJ1-1; TRBD1 is a possible D gene (6 bases). This CDR3 spans 11 amino acids. Trimming left V 5 bases short and J 7 bases short, with 11 bases between. Germline loops: CDR1 GTSNPN, CDR2 SVGIG (reference sequence). The CDR3 protein is CAWGLDSEAFF. For the CDR3, the DNA is TGTGCCTGGGGCCTGGACAGTGAAGCTTTCTTT.

This clone occurred once. The J gene is TRBJ2-1, the V gene TRBV7-9, with 14 positions matching TRBD2. The germline V gene has CDR1 SEHNR and CDR2 FQNEAQ (reference sequence). This CDR3 has 15 amino acids. Trimming cost V 5 bases and J 6 bases; bases outside gene matches: 3. The CDR3 sequence is CASSPTSGRANEQFF. The CDR3 DNA sequence: TGTGCCAGCAGCCCGACTAGCGGGAGGGCCAATGAGCAGTTCTTC.

Note on this clone: At the DNA level, this CDR3 is encoded by other sequences in the same sample as well. The chain recombines TRBV19 with TRBJ2-7; D is perhaps TRBD2 (5 bases). CDR3 size: 13 residues. V gave up 1 base and J gave up 2 bases, with 6 bases separating them. Germline-derived CDR1 and CDR2 are LNHDA and SQIVND (reference sequence). The DNA for the CDR3 is TGTGCCAGTAGTATAGCCGGGACCTACGAGCAGTACTTC. As protein: CASSIAGTYEQYF.

The V call is TRBV11-2, the J call TRBJ2-2; D gene ambiguous. Germline CDR1 is SGHAT and CDR2 is FQNNGV. Trimming took 5 bases from V and 4 from J, leaving 11 bases between them. The CDR3 sequence is 14 residues long. CDR3 amino acids: CASSGVWGTGELFF. The CDR3 nucleotides read TGTGCCAGCAGCGGCGTTTGGGGCACCGGGGAGCTGTTTTTT. Variable domain in full (rest from reference TRBV11-2 and TRBJ2-2): EAGVAQSPRYKIIEKRQSVAFWCNPISGHATLYWYQQILGQGPKLLIQFQNNGVVDDSQLPKDRFSAERLKGVDSTLKIQPAKLEDSAVYLCASSGVWGTGELFFGEGSRLTVL.